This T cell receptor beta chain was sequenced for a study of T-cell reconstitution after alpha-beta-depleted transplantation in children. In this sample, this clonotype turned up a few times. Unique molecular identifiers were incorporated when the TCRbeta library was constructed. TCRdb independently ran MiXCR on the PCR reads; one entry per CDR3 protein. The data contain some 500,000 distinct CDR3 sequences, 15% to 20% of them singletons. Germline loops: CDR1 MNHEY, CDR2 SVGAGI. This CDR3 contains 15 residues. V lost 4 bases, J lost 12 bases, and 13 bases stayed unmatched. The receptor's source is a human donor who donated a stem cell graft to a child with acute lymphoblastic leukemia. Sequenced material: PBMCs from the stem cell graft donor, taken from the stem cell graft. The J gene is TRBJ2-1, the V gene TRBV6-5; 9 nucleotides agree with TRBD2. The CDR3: CASSFSAGGYFGQFF. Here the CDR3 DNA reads TGTGCCAGCAGTTTCTCAGCGGGGGGCTATTTTGGGCAGTTCTTC.